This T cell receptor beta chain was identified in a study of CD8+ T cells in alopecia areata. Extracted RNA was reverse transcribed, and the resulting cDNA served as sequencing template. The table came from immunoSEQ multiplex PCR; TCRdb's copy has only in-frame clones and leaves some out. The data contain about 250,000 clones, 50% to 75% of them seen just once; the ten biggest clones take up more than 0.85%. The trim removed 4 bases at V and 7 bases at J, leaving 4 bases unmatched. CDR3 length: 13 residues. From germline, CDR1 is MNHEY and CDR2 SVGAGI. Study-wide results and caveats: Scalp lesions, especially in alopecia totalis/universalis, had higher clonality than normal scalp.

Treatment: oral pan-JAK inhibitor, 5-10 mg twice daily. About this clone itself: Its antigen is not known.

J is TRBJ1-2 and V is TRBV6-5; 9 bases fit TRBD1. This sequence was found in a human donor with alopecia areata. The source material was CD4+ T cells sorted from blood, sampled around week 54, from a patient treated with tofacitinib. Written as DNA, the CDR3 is TGTGCCAGCAGTTTGGGACAGGGAGGTGGCTACACCTTC. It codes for CASSLGQGGGYTF.